Described below is a single T cell receptor (beta chain) sequence and its context. The CDR3 has 15 amino acids. The J segment lost 5 bases and the V segment lost 1 base, leaving 2 bases of the junction unmatched. Germline-derived CDR1 and CDR2 are GTSNPN and SVGIG (reference sequence). Random hexamers were used to reverse transcribe an amount of about 0.45 to 1 ug RNA. TCRdb analysed the immunoSEQ multiplex PCR reads with MiXCR anew, one entry per CDR3 protein. The table includes 150,000 or so distinct CDR3 sequences, just over 90% detected once. This entry is derived from a study of CD8 T cells in Susac syndrome. From blood CD8+ and CD4+ T cells, TCR beta sequences were generated.

This TCR was sampled from a human donor in good health. The sample comprised CD4+ T cells from PBMCs. This chain joins TRBV30 and TRBJ2-2; 12 nucleotides align to TRBD2. CDR3 sequence: CAWSGGTSGTGELFF. The DNA of the CDR3 is TGTGCCTGGAGTGGAGGGACTAGCGGGACCGGGGAGCTGTTTTTT. Filled out from reference TRBV30 and TRBJ2-2, the complete variable domain reads SQTIHQWPATLVQPVGSPLSLECTVEGTSNPNLYWYRQAAGRGLQLLFYSVGIGQISSEVPQNLSASRPQDRQFILSSKKLLLSDSGFYLCAWSGGTSGTGELFFGEGSRLTVL.